These T cell receptor beta chains were read from a single sample in a study of memory B cells and T cells in multiple sclerosis. No antigen has been identified for these receptors. Data came from immunoSEQ multiplex PCR; TCRdb stores just in-frame clones and leaves some out. Of 9,500 to 15,000 clones listed, just under 85% are singletons. The specimen sequenced was PBMCs from blood kept in culture. Receptor source: a human donor with multiple sclerosis. CDR3s include the opening cysteine and the closing phenylalanine or tryptophan. Fields, in order: D gene, clone size, J gene, V gene, CDR3 DNA, CDR3 protein. The D gene is left open where the match is weak. Size is stated for part of the rows, as once, few or many counts, or as a class when the clone is expanded.

D gene: TRBD1; clone size: .; J gene: TRBJ2-2; V gene: TRBV4-2; CDR3 DNA: TGTGCCGGCAGCCAAGAAACAGGGGGCATGGCGAACACCGGGGAGCTGTTTTTT; CDR3 protein: CAGSQETGGMANTGELFF
D gene: .; clone size: .; J gene: TRBJ2-2; V gene: TRBV29-1; CDR3 DNA: TGCAGCGTTGGGGGACTGGACAGTGCGAACACCGGGGAGCTGTTTTTT; CDR3 protein: CSVGGLDSANTGELFF
D gene: .; clone size: .; J gene: TRBJ1-5; V gene: TRBV27; CDR3 DNA: TGTGCCAGCGGACAGCCATATAGCAATCAGCCCCAGCATTTT; CDR3 protein: CASGQPYSNQPQHF
D gene: .; clone size: .; J gene: TRBJ2-7; V gene: TRBV19; CDR3 DNA: TGTGCCAGTAGTATGGGCGGGTACGAGCAGTACTTC; CDR3 protein: CASSMGGYEQYF
D gene: TRBD1; clone size: .; J gene: TRBJ2-3; V gene: TRBV7-8; CDR3 DNA: TGTGCCAGCAGCACCCCGTACGACCAAGGGACAGGTCAGCTCTTTGGGACAGATACGCAGTATTTT; CDR3 protein: CASSTPYDQGTGQLFGTDTQYF
D gene: TRBD1; clone size: .; J gene: TRBJ1-5; V gene: TRBV4-1; CDR3 DNA: TGCGCCAGCAGCCAAGTCATAGGGACAGGGGATCAGCCCCAGCATTTT; CDR3 protein: CASSQVIGTGDQPQHF
D gene: .; clone size: once; J gene: TRBJ2-3; V gene: TRBV5-1; CDR3 DNA: TGCGCCAGCAGCTTGAATGGGTTCCCCACAGATACGCAGTATTTT; CDR3 protein: CASSLNGFPTDTQYF
D gene: .; clone size: .; J gene: TRBJ1-1; V gene: TRBV6-5; CDR3 DNA: TGTGCCAGCAGCTATCCGGGAGCCAGTATGGCTTTCTTT; CDR3 protein: CASSYPGASMAFF
D gene: .; clone size: .; J gene: TRBJ2-7; V gene: TRBV20-1; CDR3 DNA: TGCAGTGCGAAACAGGGCTACGAGCAGTACTTC; CDR3 protein: CSAKQGYEQYF
D gene: TRBD2; clone size: .; J gene: TRBJ2-7; V gene: TRBV9; CDR3 DNA: TGTGCCAGCAGCGACGGACTAGTGGCCTACGAGCAGTACTTC; CDR3 protein: CASSDGLVAYEQYF
D gene: TRBD1; clone size: .; J gene: TRBJ2-6; V gene: TRBV19; CDR3 DNA: TGTGCCAGTAGTATAGGGACAGGGACACTCTCTGGGGCCAACGTCCTGACTTTC; CDR3 protein: CASSIGTGTLSGANVLTF
D gene: .; clone size: .; J gene: TRBJ2-3; V gene: TRBV14; CDR3 DNA: TGTGCCAGCAGCCAAAATGCGCGTACAGATACGCAGTATTTT; CDR3 protein: CASSQNARTDTQYF
D gene: .; clone size: .; J gene: TRBJ2-7; V gene: TRBV7-9; CDR3 DNA: TGTGCCAGCGGCGACGGCTCCTACGAGCAGTACTTC; CDR3 protein: CASGDGSYEQYF
D gene: .; clone size: .; J gene: TRBJ1-1; V gene: TRBV30; CDR3 DNA: TGTGCCTGGAGTGTAGGCTGGGTCAGGGTGGCTTTCTTT; CDR3 protein: CAWSVGWVRVAFF
D gene: .; clone size: .; J gene: TRBJ2-1; V gene: TRBV28; CDR3 DNA: TGTGCCAGCAGCCTGGACCTAAGCTCCTACAATGAGCAGTTCTTC; CDR3 protein: CASSLDLSSYNEQFF
D gene: TRBD2; clone size: .; J gene: TRBJ2-1; V gene: TRBV28; CDR3 DNA: TGTGCCAGCAGTAGCGGGAGGAGAAATGAGCAGTTCTTC; CDR3 protein: CASSSGRRNEQFF
D gene: .; clone size: .; J gene: TRBJ1-1; V gene: TRBV27; CDR3 DNA: TGTGCCAGCAGTTTTCGTTCTGGGGACACTGAAGCTTTCTTT; CDR3 protein: CASSFRSGDTEAFF
D gene: .; clone size: .; J gene: TRBJ1-4; V gene: TRBV29-1; CDR3 DNA: TGCAGCGTTGTTTGGCAGAGGGGTAATGAAAAACTGTTTTTT; CDR3 protein: CSVVWQRGNEKLFF
D gene: .; clone size: .; J gene: TRBJ2-3; V gene: TRBV28; CDR3 DNA: TGTGCCAGCAGTACCCCTCTCGCGGGGCGCACAGATACGCAGTATTTT; CDR3 protein: CASSTPLAGRTDTQYF
D gene: TRBD2; clone size: .; J gene: TRBJ2-1; V gene: TRBV6-1; CDR3 DNA: TGTGCCATCCGGCTAGCGGGTTACAATGAGCAGTTCTTC; CDR3 protein: CAIRLAGYNEQFF
D gene: .; clone size: .; J gene: TRBJ1-1; V gene: TRBV27; CDR3 DNA: TGTGCCAGCAGGCCCGGGACGGTGAACACTGAAGCTTTCTTT; CDR3 protein: CASRPGTVNTEAFF
D gene: .; clone size: .; J gene: TRBJ2-2; V gene: TRBV11-3; CDR3 DNA: TGTGCCAGCAGCTTAGGGTGGTCTAGCCGGGGGGAGCTGTTTTTT; CDR3 protein: CASSLGWSSRGELFF
D gene: .; clone size: once; J gene: TRBJ2-2; V gene: TRBV28; CDR3 DNA: TGTGCCAGCAGTCGCCCCGTAGGCAGGGGAACGGCCGGGGAGCTGTTTTTT; CDR3 protein: CASSRPVGRGTAGELFF
D gene: .; clone size: few; J gene: TRBJ1-3; V gene: TRBV5-1; CDR3 DNA: TGCGCCAGCAGTGCGACAGATTCTGGAAACACCATATATTTT; CDR3 protein: CASSATDSGNTIYF
D gene: TRBD1; clone size: .; J gene: TRBJ1-1; V gene: TRBV14; CDR3 DNA: TGTGCCAGCAGAGAGACAGGGAGGAGCACTGAAGCTTTCTTT; CDR3 protein: CASRETGRSTEAFF
D gene: .; clone size: .; J gene: TRBJ1-5; V gene: TRBV2; CDR3 DNA: TGTGCCAGCAGTGAAGCGTCTCCCACGGGGCCCCAGCATTTT; CDR3 protein: CASSEASPTGPQHF
D gene: .; clone size: .; J gene: TRBJ2-2; V gene: TRBV19; CDR3 DNA: TGTGCCAGCACAAAGGAGGGAGGAGGTCACACCGGGGAGCTGTTTTTT; CDR3 protein: CASTKEGGGHTGELFF
D gene: .; clone size: .; J gene: TRBJ2-1; V gene: TRBV5-1; CDR3 DNA: TGCGCCAGCTTTGGAGGGGGGAGTGAGCAGTTCTTC; CDR3 protein: CASFGGGSEQFF
D gene: TRBD1; clone size: .; J gene: TRBJ1-1; V gene: TRBV19; CDR3 DNA: TGTGCCAGTAGTAGAGACAGGGAGGCCACTGAAGCTTTCTTT; CDR3 protein: CASSRDREATEAFF
D gene: TRBD1; clone size: .; J gene: TRBJ2-2; V gene: TRBV9; CDR3 DNA: TGTGCCAGCAGCCCCCGACAGGGTTCGAACACCGGGGAGCTGTTTTTT; CDR3 protein: CASSPRQGSNTGELFF
D gene: .; clone size: .; J gene: TRBJ1-4; V gene: TRBV13; CDR3 DNA: TGTGCCAGCAGCAGCCGGGGCGGAGGAAAACTGTTTTTT; CDR3 protein: CASSSRGGGKLFF
D gene: TRBD2; clone size: .; J gene: TRBJ2-7; V gene: TRBV2; CDR3 DNA: TGTGCCAGCAGTGAAGCGCAGCGGGGGTCCTACGAGCAGTACTTC; CDR3 protein: CASSEAQRGSYEQYF
D gene: TRBD1; clone size: .; J gene: TRBJ1-4; V gene: TRBV27; CDR3 DNA: TGTGCCAGCAGTTTAGTGGGGACAGGCAATGAAAAACTGTTTTTT; CDR3 protein: CASSLVGTGNEKLFF
D gene: TRBD2; clone size: few; J gene: TRBJ2-2; V gene: TRBV7-9; CDR3 DNA: TGTGCCAGCAGCAAAGCGGGGGAGAACACCGGGGAGCTGTTTTTT; CDR3 protein: CASSKAGENTGELFF
D gene: TRBD1; clone size: .; J gene: TRBJ1-2; V gene: TRBV19; CDR3 DNA: TGTGCCAGTACTCCCGGGACAGGGAACTATGGCTACACCTTC; CDR3 protein: CASTPGTGNYGYTF
D gene: TRBD1; clone size: .; J gene: TRBJ2-5; V gene: TRBV4-1; CDR3 DNA: TGCGCCAGCAGCCAAGACGTTACAGGGGTAAAGACCCAGTACTTC; CDR3 protein: CASSQDVTGVKTQYF
D gene: .; clone size: .; J gene: TRBJ2-3; V gene: TRBV19; CDR3 DNA: TGTGCCAGTAGTATTCTTTTGCGCGATACGCAGTATTTT; CDR3 protein: CASSILLRDTQYF
D gene: .; clone size: .; J gene: TRBJ2-3; V gene: TRBV11-2; CDR3 DNA: TGTGCCAGCAGCGCACACTTGACAGATACGCAGTATTTT; CDR3 protein: CASSAHLTDTQYF
D gene: TRBD2; clone size: .; J gene: TRBJ2-3; V gene: TRBV7-2; CDR3 DNA: TGTGCCAGCAGCTTAACCCTAGCGGGAGCTAACACGCAGTATTTT; CDR3 protein: CASSLTLAGANTQYF
D gene: .; clone size: .; J gene: TRBJ2-7; V gene: TRBV2; CDR3 DNA: TGTGCCAGCAGTGAAGCGGGGATGGGCAGCTTCCACTTC; CDR3 protein: CASSEAGMGSFHF
D gene: .; clone size: .; J gene: TRBJ2-7; V gene: TRBV5-4; CDR3 DNA: TGTGCCAGCAGCTTCCGGGAGAGTTCCTACGAGCAGTACTTC; CDR3 protein: CASSFRESSYEQYF
D gene: .; clone size: .; J gene: TRBJ1-3; V gene: TRBV2; CDR3 DNA: TGTGCCAGCAGTGAGGGGGGAATCCCTGGAAACACCATATATTTT; CDR3 protein: CASSEGGIPGNTIYF
D gene: .; clone size: .; J gene: TRBJ2-2; V gene: TRBV6-5; CDR3 DNA: TGTGCCAGCAGTTCGGGGAGCTACGGAGGGACCGGGGAGCTGTTTTTT; CDR3 protein: CASSSGSYGGTGELFF
D gene: TRBD1; clone size: .; J gene: TRBJ1-1; V gene: TRBV5-1; CDR3 DNA: TGCGCCAGCACAACGTCTACAGGGGGCACTGAAGCTTTCTTT; CDR3 protein: CASTTSTGGTEAFF
D gene: .; clone size: .; J gene: TRBJ1-1; V gene: TRBV2; CDR3 DNA: TGTGCCAGCATTGGGGTCAGGGTTGGTACTGAAGCTTTCTTT; CDR3 protein: CASIGVRVGTEAFF
D gene: .; clone size: once; J gene: TRBJ2-2; V gene: TRBV29-1; CDR3 DNA: TGCAGCGTTGATGCAGGCAACACCGGGGAGCTGTTTTTT; CDR3 protein: CSVDAGNTGELFF
D gene: .; clone size: few; J gene: TRBJ1-2; V gene: TRBV6-4; CDR3 DNA: TGTGCCAGCAGTATGACCGGGACCTCCTATGGCTACACCTTC; CDR3 protein: CASSMTGTSYGYTF
D gene: .; clone size: .; J gene: TRBJ1-1; V gene: TRBV2; CDR3 DNA: TGTGCCAGCAAGGAGAATATGAACACTGAAGCTTTCTTC; CDR3 protein: CASKENMNTEAFF
D gene: .; clone size: .; J gene: TRBJ2-1; V gene: TRBV23-1; CDR3 DNA: TGCGCCAGCAGTCGAACTGCCGGGGCGGAAAACAATGAGCAGTTCTTC; CDR3 protein: CASSRTAGAENNEQFF
D gene: .; clone size: .; J gene: TRBJ1-2; V gene: TRBV5-6; CDR3 DNA: TGTGCCAGCAGCTTACAACGGGTGGCGCGGGGCTACACCTTC; CDR3 protein: CASSLQRVARGYTF
D gene: TRBD1; clone size: once; J gene: TRBJ2-1; V gene: TRBV6-4; CDR3 DNA: TGTGCCAGCAGTGGACAGGGGGCGTCCTACAATGAGCAGTTCTTC; CDR3 protein: CASSGQGASYNEQFF
D gene: .; clone size: .; J gene: TRBJ1-2; V gene: TRBV2; CDR3 DNA: TGTGCCAGCAGTGACCCGAGGGACTACTATGGCTACACCTTC; CDR3 protein: CASSDPRDYYGYTF